These 21 T cell receptor beta chains originate from one sample sequenced in a study of blood T cell repertoires in COVID-19. TCRdb's table, derived via immunoSEQ multiplex PCR, lists solely in-frame clones and lacks some. The sample contains 150,000 to 200,000 clones, 85% to 90% of which appear only once. The sequencing sample was made of PBMCs or T cells enriched from blood (not recorded which). The receptors originated from a woman between 35 and 50 years old in a cohort exposed to, infected with or recovered from COVID-19 (not recorded which).

The table lists this clone with a few counts. The V and J genes are TRBV24-1 and TRBJ1-4, with D possibly being TRBD1 (5 bases). Trimming stripped 3 bases from V and 4 bases from J, with 14 bases between. CDR1 and CDR2 (germline): KGHDR, SFDVKD. The CDR3 has 16 amino acids. CDR3 amino acids: CATSDRDSTGNEKLFF. The CDR3 DNA reads as TGTGCCACCAGTGATCGTGACAGTACGGGTAATGAAAAACTGTTTTTT.

This sequence joins TRBV6-5 and TRBJ1-2; a weak D match, TRBD1 (6 bases). Germline CDR1 is MNHEY and CDR2 is SVGAGI. Trimming removed 4 bases at V and 7 bases at J, with 10 bases between. This CDR3 region has 12 residues. The CDR3 DNA sequence: TGTGCCAGCAGTTTACAGGGATTTGGCTACACCTTC. Its translation is CASSLQGFGYTF.

The gene calls are TRBV5-4 and TRBJ1-2, with 9 bases aligning to TRBD1. CDR1 is SGHNT, CDR2 YYREEE, per germline (reference sequence). This CDR3 has 17 residues. The ends lost 1 base at V and 0 bases at J; junction bases unmatched: 7. The CDR3, as DNA: TGTGCCAGCAGCTTGTTGGGGACAGGGCGTTCTAACTATGGCTACACCTTC. Protein sequence: CASSLLGTGRSNYGYTF.

Notes on this clone: One end of the junction is discordant with germline, which a read error may explain. The J gene is TRBJ2-7, the V gene TRBV19; D gene uncertain. The germline gives CDR1 LNHDA, CDR2 SQIVND (reference sequence). CDR3 size: 13 residues. The CDR3 sequence is CASSLESSYEQYF. The CDR3 DNA sequence: TGTGCCAGTAGTCTAGAGAGCTCCTACGAGCAGTACTTC.

The CDR3 nucleotides read TGTGCCAGCAGTTACTCTGGGGGCTCTCAGCCCCAGCATTTT. Translated, it gives CASSYSGGSQPQHF. The chain recombines TRBV6-6 with TRBJ1-5; possibly TRBD1 for D (6 bases). CDR1 MNHNY and CDR2 SVGAGI come from the germline V gene (reference sequence). Trimming stripped 0 bases from V and 6 bases from J, with 9 bases between. This CDR3 is 14 amino acids long.

This clone has more than one count but fewer than ten. The chain joins TRBV27 to TRBJ2-1; TRBD2 matches at 12 bases. Germline values: CDR1 MNHEY, CDR2 SMNVEV (reference sequence). The CDR3 sequence is 15 residues long. V shed 7 bases and J 8 bases; nucleotides not matched to a gene: 9. The CDR3 coding sequence is TGTGCCAGCACCTATACTAGCGGGAGGTGGGATGAGCAGTTCTTC. Translating gives CASTYTSGRWDEQFF.

The chain carries TRBV5-6 and TRBJ1-5; possibly TRBD1 for D (5 bases). The V gene's germline CDR1 is SGHDT and CDR2 YYEEEE. CDR3 length equals 13 residues. Trimming shortened V by 5 bases and J by 5 bases, and 11 bases separated the two germline ends. CDR3 nucleotides: TGTGCCAGCAGTCCACGGGGGGATCAGCCCCAGCATTTT. As protein: CASSPRGDQPQHF. The variable domain in full, completed from reference TRBV5-6 and TRBJ1-5, reads DAGVTQSPTHLIKTRGQQVTLRCSPKSGHDTVSWYQQALGQGPQFIFQYYEEEERQRGNFPDRFSGHQFPNYSSELNVNALLLGDSALYLCASSPRGDQPQHFGDGTRLSIL.

This chain links TRBV27 with TRBJ1-2, with D hard to call. Germline-derived CDR1 and CDR2 are MNHEY and SMNVEV (reference sequence). The CDR3 sequence is 14 residues long. V lost 3 bases, J lost 1 base, and 9 bases lay in between. DNA for the CDR3: TGTGCCAGCAGTTTGGGCAAGGATAACTATGGCTACACCTTC. This translates into CASSLGKDNYGYTF.

The chain uses TRBV7-9 and TRBJ2-3; 16 positions agree with TRBD2. Germline lookup yields CDR1 SEHNR and CDR2 FQNEAQ (reference sequence). This CDR3 comprises 18 residues. Trimming removed 4 bases from V and 6 bases from J; junction bases left unmatched: 10. CDR3 nucleotides: TGTGCCAGCAGCTCGCCCGGGACTAGCGGGAGGGCCGGCGATACGCAGTATTTT. Its translation is CASSSPGTSGRAGDTQYF.

The count of this clone is one. This sequence joins TRBV7-8 and TRBJ1-1; D not certain. Trimming removed 1 base at V and 1 base at J, with 10 bases between. The germline V gene has CDR1 SGHVS and CDR2 FQNEAQ. The CDR3 length is 15 residues. CDR3 loop: CASSLGTVKNTEAFF. Here the CDR3 DNA reads TGTGCCAGCAGCTTAGGAACAGTTAAGAACACTGAAGCTTTCTTT.

This clone was seen a single time. This sequence joins TRBV11-2 and TRBJ1-4; TRBD1 matches at 7 bases. The CDR3 runs 19 residues. Germline V gene sequence: CDR1 SGHAT, CDR2 FQNNGV. Losses at the gene ends were 4 bases for V and 3 bases for J; bases not matched to a gene: 17. The CDR3 region is CASSSRDSALGSPNEKLFF. CDR3 DNA: TGTGCCAGCAGCTCGCGGGACAGTGCTTTGGGCTCCCCTAATGAAAAACTGTTTTTT. Full variable domain (outside the CDR3, taken from reference TRBV11-2 and TRBJ1-4): EAGVAQSPRYKIIEKRQSVAFWCNPISGHATLYWYQQILGQGPKLLIQFQNNGVVDDSQLPKDRFSAERLKGVDSTLKIQPAKLEDSAVYLCASSSRDSALGSPNEKLFFGSGTQLSVL.

This clone was seen just once. The chain joins TRBV18 to TRBJ1-2, with a possible D match to TRBD1 (5 bases). The ends were cut back, 3 bases at V and 2 bases at J, with 19 bases in the middle. This CDR3 contains 17 residues. The germline V gene encodes CDR1 KGHSH and CDR2 LQKENI. CDR3 in amino acids: CASSPRDRGSDNYGYTF. The CDR3 bases are TGTGCCAGCTCACCTCGGGACCGGGGGTCAGACAACTATGGCTACACCTTC.

CDR3 in amino acids: CASSVVSGNEQFF. CDR3 bases: TGTGCCAGCAGCGTAGTGAGCGGCAATGAGCAGTTCTTC. The rearrangement joins TRBV9 to TRBJ2-1, with D tentatively TRBD2 (5 bases). Germline-derived CDR1 and CDR2 are SGDLS and YYNGEE. CDR3 size: 13 residues. V lost 0 bases and J lost 6, with 7 bases in between.

The V call is TRBV5-1, the J call TRBJ2-2, with D possibly matching TRBD2 (5 bases). The CDR3 consists of 12 residues. Germline values: CDR1 SGHRS, CDR2 YFSETQ. V was cut by 3 bases and J by 6 bases, with 6 bases left in between. CDR3 nucleotide sequence: TGCGCCAGCAGCTCAGCGGCCGGGGAGCTGTTTTTT. This codes for CASSSAAGELFF. Variable domain in full (rest from reference TRBV5-1 and TRBJ2-2): KAGVTQTPRYLIKTRGQQVTLSCSPISGHRSVSWYQQTPGQGLQFLFEYFSETQRNKGNFPGRFSGRQFSNSRSEMNVSTLELGDSALYLCASSSAAGELFFGEGSRLTVL.

The chain is built from TRBV27 and TRBJ2-7; TRBD2 aligns across 9 bases. Germline-derived CDR1 and CDR2 are MNHEY and SMNVEV (reference sequence). The CDR3 runs to 15 residues. V was pared by 3 bases and J by 5 bases, with 8 bases of the junction left unmatched. The CDR3 protein is CASSFSGGRAHEQYF. CDR3 sequence (DNA): TGTGCCAGCAGTTTTTCAGGCGGGAGGGCCCACGAGCAGTACTTC.

The chain is built from TRBV19 and TRBJ2-7; D call uncertain. CDR1 and CDR2 (germline): LNHDA, SQIVND (reference sequence). The CDR3 contains 15 residues. V lost 4 bases, J lost 3 bases, and 16 bases lay in between. The CDR3 region is CASSTTIYPSYEQYF. CDR3 DNA: TGTGCCAGTAGTACCACGATTTACCCCAGCTACGAGCAGTACTTC.

The V call is TRBV19, the J call TRBJ2-7, with D unclear. V lost 5 bases to trimming and J lost 3 bases, with 8 bases between them. The germline V gene encodes CDR1 LNHDA and CDR2 SQIVND (reference sequence). The CDR3 contains 12 residues. The CDR3 is CASSRSSYEQYF. The CDR3 DNA reads TGTGCCAGTAGTCGGTCTAGCTACGAGCAGTACTTC. Together with reference TRBV19 and TRBJ2-7, the CDR3 gives the full variable domain: DGGITQSPKYLFRKEGQNVTLSCEQNLNHDAMYWYRQDPGQGLRLIYYSQIVNDFQKGDIAEGYSVSREKKESFPLTVTSAQKNPTAFYLCASSRSSYEQYFGPGTRLTVT.

This clone occurred a few times. The chain employs TRBV4-3 and TRBJ1-2; D is possibly TRBD1 (6 bases). CDR3 size: 13 residues. V lost 1 base, J lost 7 bases, and 10 bases lay in between. Germline-derived CDR1 and CDR2 are LGHNA and YSLEER. CDR3 region: CASSQGGQIGYTF. In nucleotides, the CDR3 is TGCGCCAGCAGCCAAGGTGGACAGATTGGCTACACCTTC.

V and J are TRBV19 and TRBJ2-1; no firm D call. This CDR3 has 15 residues. With 3 bases removed from V and 6 bases from J, the gap between germline ends came to 15 bases. The V gene's germline CDR1 is LNHDA and CDR2 SQIVND (reference sequence). DNA for the CDR3: TGTGCCAGTAGTATTCTTCCCGCAGGCCCCAATGAGCAGTTCTTC. It codes for CASSILPAGPNEQFF.

This rearrangement joins TRBV19 to TRBJ2-3; 9 nucleotides line up with TRBD2. The CDR3 has 16 amino acids. Germline assignment: CDR1 LNHDA and CDR2 SQIVND (reference sequence). V dropped 5 bases and J dropped 0; count of bases not matched to a gene: 6. DNA for the CDR3: TGTGCCAGTAGTCTTAGACTAGCGGCTAGCACAGATACGCAGTATTTT. Its protein is CASSLRLAASTDTQYF.

The chain couples TRBV10-2 to TRBJ1-1, with a weak D call TRBD1 (5 bases). This CDR3 spans 14 amino acids. Trimming stripped 6 bases from V and 1 base from J, with 12 bases between. Germline assignment: CDR1 WSHSY and CDR2 SAAADI. CDR3 coding DNA: TGCGCCAGCAGACTGGGGCCGGCGAACACTGAAGCTTTCTTT. Translation gives CASRLGPANTEAFF.